This entry features one TCR beta chain sequence. First-strand cDNA used TRAV- and TRBV-specific primers, covering alpha and beta chains. With a constant-region primer and a V-primer adapter, TCRs were subjected to 20 PCR cycles of amplification. TCRdb passed the reads through MiXCR, listing each CDR3 protein once. The sample has 40,000 or so distinct CDR3 sequences; roughly 31% are singletons. The source of the sample is a study of low-dose radiotherapy and immunotherapy resistance in tumors. At the level of the study: With 1 Gy per fraction every two weeks, Cohort 2 accumulated 13 Gy across 26 weeks. Daily oral aspirin at 300 mg began on cycle 1 day 1 and lasted four cycles.

Documented time point: before trial treatment. Every donor's regimen consisted of nivolumab, ipilimumab, aspirin, low-dose cyclophosphamide and low-dose radiotherapy. Eligibility was restricted to patients presenting with advanced solid tumors that lacked tumor-infiltrating lymphocytes. The CDR3 is 11 residues long. Per germline, CDR1 SGHRS and CDR2 YFSETQ. V shed 0 bases and J shed 8 bases, with 3 bases lying between them. This receptor was obtained from a male donor with gallbladder cancer. The input for sequencing was PBMCs, taken before treatment. V gene TRBV5-1 combines with J gene TRBJ2-1, with D unclear. CDR3 amino acids: CASSLADEQFF. The CDR3 DNA sequence: TGCGCCAGCAGCTTGGCAGATGAGCAGTTCTTC.